One and the same sample provided the 19 T cell receptor beta chains below, sequenced in a study of identical twins. A single record per CDR3 protein comes from TCRdb applying MiXCR to the 5' RACE reads. Among under 300,000 distinct CDR3 sequences listed, roughly 13% were seen once. Sequencing was performed on memory (CD45RO+) T cells sorted from blood. Receptor source: a woman between 18 and 30 years old in good health.

This clonotype was observed many times. The chain's CDR3 is CSVFTGTRAFF. CDR3 bases: TGCAGCGTGTTTACCGGGACACGGGCTTTCTTT. This chain connects TRBV29-1 to TRBJ1-1, with D possibly matching TRBD1 (6 bases). Germline CDR1 SQVTM, CDR2 ANQGSEA. CDR3 length equals 11 residues. The V end lost 6 bases, the J end lost 11 bases, and 16 bases lay between the germline ends.

The count of this clonotype is one. Here the CDR3 DNA reads TGTGCCAGCAGCTTATCTGACCTCAGCGAGCAGTACTTC. Residues: CASSLSDLSEQYF. This rearrangement joins TRBV7-7 to TRBJ2-7; D remains unclear. V was trimmed by 2 bases and J by 6 bases, leaving 11 bases between them. Germline V CDR1 and CDR2: SSHAT, FNYEAQ (reference sequence). The CDR3 covers 13 residues.

This clonotype was seen a few times. This rearrangement joins TRBV9 to TRBJ2-7, with D perhaps matching TRBD1 (6 bases). The CDR3 consists of 15 residues. The ends were cut back, 2 bases at V and 6 bases at J, with 18 bases in the middle. Looked up from germline, CDR1 is SGDLS and CDR2 is YYNGEE. The CDR3 region is CASSVQPALGAEQYF. CDR3 DNA: TGTGCCAGCAGCGTCCAACCTGCTCTGGGGGCCGAGCAGTACTTC.

This clonotype was observed a few times. This chain connects TRBV6-4 to TRBJ2-2, with 7 bases matching TRBD2. The J segment lost 6 bases and the V segment lost 0 bases, leaving 1 base of the junction unmatched. The CDR3 is 14 amino acids. Germline loops: CDR1 MRHNA, CDR2 SNTAGT. CDR3 amino acids: CASSDSGGAGELFF. The CDR3, as DNA: TGTGCCAGCAGTGACTCGGGGGGGGCCGGGGAGCTGTTTTTT.

This clonotype was seen repeatedly, ten times or more. This sequence joins TRBV7-8 and TRBJ1-4; D gene unclear. Looked up from germline, CDR1 is SGHVS and CDR2 is FQNEAQ. V lost 1 base and J lost 11, with 14 bases in between. This CDR3 is built from 14 residues. In DNA, the CDR3 is TGTGCCAGCAGCTTAGACTGGGGAGAAGAGAAACTGTTTTTT. This sequence encodes CASSLDWGEEKLFF. The variable domain in full, with the rest retrieved from reference TRBV7-8 and TRBJ1-4, is GAGVSQSPRYKVAKRGQDVALRCDPISGHVSLFWYQQALGQGPEFLTYFQNEAQLDKSGLPSDRFFAERPEGSVSTLKIQRTQQEDSAVYLCASSLDWGEEKLFFGSGTQLSVL.

V and J are TRBV2 and TRBJ2-5, with 9 bases lining up with TRBD2. Trimming took 6 bases from V and 1 from J; bases not matched to a gene: 6. The germline V gene encodes CDR1 SNHLY and CDR2 FYNNEI. The CDR3 has 15 residues. The CDR3 sequence is CASRSASGIQETQYF. The CDR3 DNA reads TGTGCCAGCAGATCGGCTAGCGGGATCCAAGAGACCCAGTACTTC.

This sequence joins TRBV3-1 and TRBJ2-2; D might be TRBD2 (5 bases). V lost 5 bases and J 4 bases, leaving 11 bases between the germline ends. CDR3 size: 14 residues. CDR1 and CDR2 (germline): LGHDT, YNNKEL (reference sequence). DNA of the CDR3: TGTGCCAGCAGCAGGCCAGGACTCACCGGGGAGCTGTTTTTT. It is translated as CASSRPGLTGELFF. Supplemented by reference TRBV3-1 and TRBJ2-2, the full variable domain reads DTAVSQTPKYLVTQMGNDKSIKCEQNLGHDTMYWYKQDSKKFLKIMFSYNNKELIINETVPNRFSPKSPDKAHLNLHINSLELGDSAVYFCASSRPGLTGELFFGEGSRLTVL.

V and J are TRBV12-3 or TRBV12-4 and TRBJ2-2; TRBD2 matches at 9 bases. This CDR3 spans 16 amino acids. The V gene end was trimmed by 6 bases and the J gene end by 0 bases; junction bases not matched to a gene: 5. The CDR3 nucleotides read TGTGCCAGCAGGCTGCGGGAGGGGCCGAACACCGGGGAGCTGTTTTTT. Translated: CASRLREGPNTGELFF.

This clonotype occurred a few times. The genes are TRBV7-8 and TRBJ2-1; D not resolved. The V end was cut by 3 bases, the J end by 9 bases, with 6 bases between. This CDR3 comprises 11 residues. CDR1 and CDR2 (germline): SGHVS, FQNEAQ. CDR3 sequence (DNA): TGTGCCAGCAGCTTTGTCGGTGAGCAGTTCTTC. Its protein is CASSFVGEQFF.

This clonotype was picked up a small number of times. V is TRBV5-5 and J is TRBJ2-7; D uncertain. Trimming removed 0 bases from V and 7 bases from J, with 11 bases in between. The CDR3 is made up of 13 amino acids. Germline-derived CDR1 and CDR2 are SGHKS and YYEKEE (reference sequence). The CDR3 spells CASSLVSDLEQYF. The CDR3 region has the DNA TGTGCCAGCAGCTTGGTGTCCGACTTGGAGCAGTACTTC.

This clonotype was observed many times. V usage is TRBV6-2 or TRBV6-3 and J usage is TRBJ1-1; no reliable D call. The germline V gene encodes CDR1 MNHEY and CDR2 SVGEGT. The CDR3 length is 11 residues. The V end was cut by 6 bases, the J end by 3 bases, with 5 bases between. CDR3 residues: CASRWDTEAFF. CDR3 in DNA: TGTGCCAGCAGATGGGACACTGAAGCTTTCTTT.

This clonotype has a count of ten or more. The V and J genes are TRBV12-3 or TRBV12-4 and TRBJ1-2; D perhaps matches TRBD1 (5 bases). The V and J ends lost 5 bases and 5 bases respectively, with 12 bases between them. The CDR3 consists of 13 residues. The CDR3 bases are TGTGCCAGCAGTGTCCAGGGCACTTATGGCTACACCTTC. Translation gives CASSVQGTYGYTF.

V and J are TRBV28 and TRBJ2-7; TRBD1 matches at 7 bases. The CDR3 is made up of 12 amino acids. Germline V lookup: CDR1 MDHEN, CDR2 SYDVKM. V was clipped by 5 bases and J by 6 bases; unmatched bases: 4. The CDR3 DNA reads as TGTGCCAGCAGTGTGACAGGGCGCGAGCAGTACTTC. Its protein product is CASSVTGREQYF.

The sample holds a few counts of this clonotype. The chain joins TRBV10-3 to TRBJ2-2; the D is unclear. The CDR3 runs 14 residues. The V end was cut by 0 bases, the J end by 4 bases, with 6 bases between. Germline V lookup: CDR1 ENHRY, CDR2 SYGVKD. The CDR3 nucleotides are TGTGCCATCAGTGAGTCGGGCGTCACCGGGGAGCTGTTTTTT. It translates to CAISESGVTGELFF.

The chain carries TRBV5-4 and TRBJ2-2; 9 nucleotides agree with TRBD2. This CDR3 is built from 15 residues. With 2 bases clipped from V and 5 bases from J, the junction kept 4 bases outside the gene matches. Germline-derived CDR1 and CDR2 are SGHNT and YYREEE (reference sequence). CDR3 sequence: CASSFLTSGTGELFF. CDR3 coding DNA: TGTGCCAGCAGCTTTCTTACTAGCGGGACCGGGGAGCTGTTTTTT.

This chain connects TRBV20-1 to TRBJ2-1, with 11 positions matching TRBD2. This CDR3 is built from 14 residues. The germline V gene encodes CDR1 DFQATT and CDR2 SNEGSKA (reference sequence). CDR3: CSGTGTSGGDEQFF. The CDR3 DNA reads as TGCAGCGGTACCGGGACTAGCGGCGGAGATGAGCAGTTCTTC.

This clonotype was observed many times. The chain has TRBV20-1 and TRBJ2-1; 8 bases fit TRBD2. J lost 4 bases, V lost 0 bases, and 5 bases had no gene match. The germline gives CDR1 DFQATT, CDR2 SNEGSKA (reference sequence). The CDR3 has 15 residues. CDR3: CSARDVQREYNEQFF. As DNA, the CDR3 is TGCAGTGCTAGAGATGTCCAGCGGGAGTACAATGAGCAGTTCTTC.

This rearrangement joins TRBV9 to TRBJ2-1; D might be TRBD1 or TRBD2, each matching 5 bases. The CDR3 covers 15 residues. V was pared by 0 bases and J by 4 bases, with 11 bases between. In germline, CDR1 is SGDLS, CDR2 YYNGEE. The CDR3 sequence: CASSVGGALYNEQFF. DNA of the CDR3: TGTGCCAGCAGCGTAGGAGGGGCACTATACAATGAGCAGTTCTTC.

This clonotype has only a few counts. The gene calls are TRBV18 and TRBJ1-6, with a weak D call TRBD1 (5 bases). Germline V lookup: CDR1 KGHSH, CDR2 LQKENI. CDR3 size: 15 residues. The V end lost 4 bases, the J end lost 10 bases, and 17 bases lay between the germline ends. CDR3 residues: CASSLGTAVGSPLHF. The CDR3 nucleotides are TGTGCCAGCTCACTCGGGACGGCTGTTGGGTCACCCCTCCACTTT.